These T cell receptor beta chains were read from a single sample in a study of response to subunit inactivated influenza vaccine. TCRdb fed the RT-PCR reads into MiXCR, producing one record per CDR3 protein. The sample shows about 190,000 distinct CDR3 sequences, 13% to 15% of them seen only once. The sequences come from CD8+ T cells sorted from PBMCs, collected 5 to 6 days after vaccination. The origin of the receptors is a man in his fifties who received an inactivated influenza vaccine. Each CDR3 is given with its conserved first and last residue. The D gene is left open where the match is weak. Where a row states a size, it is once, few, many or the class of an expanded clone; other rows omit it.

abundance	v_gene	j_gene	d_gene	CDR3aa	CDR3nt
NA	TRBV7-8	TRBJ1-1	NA	CASSLVGGASDTEAFF	TGTGCCAGCAGCTTAGTTGGGGGCGCCTCGGACACTGAAGCTTTCTTT
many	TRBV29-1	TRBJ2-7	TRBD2	CSVVRAAGVGEQYF	TGCAGCGTTGTTCGTGCGGCGGGAGTGGGGGAGCAGTACTTC
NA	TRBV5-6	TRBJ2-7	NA	CASGPGLGFYEQYF	TGTGCCAGCGGCCCCGGGCTAGGATTCTACGAGCAGTACTTC
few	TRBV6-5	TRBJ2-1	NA	CASSSDGVVGDEQFF	TGTGCCAGCAGTTCCGACGGGGTAGTCGGGGATGAGCAGTTCTTC
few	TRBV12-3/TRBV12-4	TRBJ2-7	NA	CASSSVDWGGDEQYF	TGTGCCAGCAGTTCTGTCGACTGGGGTGGCGACGAGCAGTACTTC
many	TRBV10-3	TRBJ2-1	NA	CAISEYETYNEQFF	TGTGCCATCAGTGAGTACGAGACTTACAATGAGCAGTTCTTC
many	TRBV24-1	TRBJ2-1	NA	CATSDKGGASYNEQFF	TGTGCCACCAGTGATAAGGGGGGAGCTTCCTACAATGAGCAGTTCTTC
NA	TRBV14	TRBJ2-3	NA	CASSQVEGFGSTDTQYF	TGTGCCAGCAGCCAAGTGGAGGGTTTCGGGAGCACAGATACGCAGTATTTT
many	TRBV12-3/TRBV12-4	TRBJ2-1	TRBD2	CASSLPRGGRYEQFF	TGTGCCAGCAGTTTACCCCGGGGGGGTAGGTATGAGCAGTTCTTC
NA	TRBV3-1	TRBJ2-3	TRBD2	CASRSLAGGQDTQCF	TGTGCCAGCAGGTCCTTGGCGGGGGGGCAAGATACGCAGTGTTTT
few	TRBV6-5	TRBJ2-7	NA	CASSYSFVAGDYEQYF	TGTGCCAGCAGTTACTCCTTCGTGGCAGGGGACTACGAGCAGTACTTC
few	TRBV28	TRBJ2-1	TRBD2	CASSSPRAGGSYNEQFF	TGTGCCAGCAGTTCCCCCCGAGCGGGAGGTTCCTACAATGAGCAGTTCTTC
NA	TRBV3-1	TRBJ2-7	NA	CASSLPGKGLREQYF	TGTGCCAGCAGCCTACCGGGAAAGGGCTTACGCGAGCAGTACTTC
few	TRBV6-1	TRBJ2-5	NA	CASSPSRLGETQYF	TGTGCCAGCAGTCCCTCCAGGCTCGGGGAGACCCAGTACTTC
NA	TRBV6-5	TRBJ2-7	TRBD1	CASSWRDRVYEQYF	TGTGCCAGCAGTTGGCGGGACAGGGTCTACGAGCAGTACTTC
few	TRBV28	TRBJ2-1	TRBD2	CASSSGLAGGSEQFF	TGTGCCAGCAGTTCCGGACTAGCGGGGGGTAGTGAGCAGTTCTTC
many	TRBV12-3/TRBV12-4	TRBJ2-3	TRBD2	CASSPPRAGGDDTQYF	TGTGCCAGCAGCCCACCGAGGGCGGGGGGTGACGATACGCAGTATTTT
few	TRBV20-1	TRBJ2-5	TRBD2	CSAPPLATGETQYF	TGCAGTGCTCCGCCACTAGCGACTGGGGAGACCCAGTACTTC
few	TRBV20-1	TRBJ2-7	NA	CSASTGGREQYF	TGCAGTGCTTCTACAGGTGGGCGCGAGCAGTACTTC
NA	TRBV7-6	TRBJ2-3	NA	CASSLVYGPPSSTDTQYF	TGTGCCAGCAGCTTAGTCTACGGGCCCCCGTCTAGCACAGATACGCAGTATTTT
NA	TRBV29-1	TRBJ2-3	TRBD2	CSVEDQSSGTFTDTQYF	TGCAGCGTTGAAGATCAATCTAGCGGGACCTTCACAGATACGCAGTATTTT
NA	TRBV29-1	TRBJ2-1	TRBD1	CSVVTGGINEQFF	TGCAGCGTTGTGACAGGGGGGATTAATGAGCAGTTCTTC
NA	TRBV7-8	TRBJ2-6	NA	CASSWDGGQGSSWANVLTF	TGTGCCAGCAGCTGGGACGGGGGGCAGGGGTCTTCGTGGGCCAACGTCCTGACTTTC
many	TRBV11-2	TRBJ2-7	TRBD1	CASSPNRGRGPPYEQYF	TGTGCCAGCAGTCCAAATAGGGGCAGGGGGCCCCCCTACGAGCAGTACTTC
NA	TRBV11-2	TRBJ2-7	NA	CASRLDRDLNLLDEQYF	TGTGCCAGCAGACTTGACAGAGACTTGAACTTGCTAGACGAGCAGTACTTC